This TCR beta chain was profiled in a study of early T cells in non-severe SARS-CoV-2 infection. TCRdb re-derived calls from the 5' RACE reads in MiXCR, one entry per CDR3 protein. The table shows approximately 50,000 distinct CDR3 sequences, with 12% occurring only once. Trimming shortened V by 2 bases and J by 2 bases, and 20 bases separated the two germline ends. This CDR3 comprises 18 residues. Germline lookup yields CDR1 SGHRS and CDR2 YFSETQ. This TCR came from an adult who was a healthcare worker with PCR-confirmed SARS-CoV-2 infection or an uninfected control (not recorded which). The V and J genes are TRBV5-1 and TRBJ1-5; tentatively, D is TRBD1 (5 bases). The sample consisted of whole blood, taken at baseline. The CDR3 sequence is CASSLQPRGGDGNQPQHF. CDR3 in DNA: TGCGCCAGCAGCTTACAACCCCGGGGGGGAGATGGCAATCAGCCCCAGCATTTT.